This T cell receptor beta chain was documented in a study of T-cell memory formation after mild COVID-19. Study information: In these data, TCR clusters were largely donor specific.

This clonotype was seen more than once but under ten times. The antigen is unknown. 5'RACE primed at constant segments yielded TCR alpha and TCR beta cDNA libraries bearing sample barcodes and UMIs. TCRdb reanalysed the 5' RACE reads using MiXCR and keeps one entry per CDR3 protein. The table has 65,000 to 95,000 distinct CDR3 sequences, 9.5% to 15% seen once; the top ten hold more than 35%. Study-wide points: Some SARS-CoV-2-responding clones were already detected in memory before infection. Most CD4+ clones that shrank were in CM and EM, while CD8+ ones turned up in EMRA.

This CDR3 comprises 13 residues. J was trimmed by 9 bases and V by 5 bases; bases with no gene match: 7. Germline lookup yields CDR1 SGHTA and CDR2 FQGNSA. The chain recombines TRBV7-2 with TRBJ1-3; 7 bases align to TRBD1. The receptor's source is a man younger than 35 who had mild COVID-19 (a few samples of this study predate the infection). Cell type and time point are not known. Sequencing was carried out using PBMCs or a T cell subset sorted from them (not recorded which). CDR3 nucleotide sequence: TGTGCCAGCAGCCGGGACAGATTTGGCACCATATATTTT. Its translation: CASSRDRFGTIYF.